Below, 27 T cell receptor beta chains from the same sample are listed, as sequenced in a study of T cells after yellow fever vaccination. TCRdb independently ran MiXCR on the 5' RACE reads; one entry per CDR3 protein. The sample lists some 600,000 distinct CDR3 sequences; about a sixth were seen once. Sequenced here: PBMCs, sampled 5 days after the first yellow fever vaccination. Receptor source: a man aged 18 to 30 who received the YFV17D yellow fever vaccine.

This clonotype showed up many times. The V gene is TRBV9, the J gene TRBJ2-2; D may be TRBD1 (5 bases). V lost 3 bases and J lost 4, with 10 bases in between. CDR1 is SGDLS and CDR2 is YYNGEE in the germline V gene. The CDR3 covers 14 residues. CDR3 in DNA: TGTGCCAGCAGCGCCGTCCAGGGCACCGGGGAGCTGTTTTTT. The encoded protein is CASSAVQGTGELFF.

The sample holds a few counts of this clonotype. The chain couples TRBV5-6 to TRBJ2-5; D may be TRBD2 (5 bases). The CDR3 contains 13 residues. CDR1 is SGHDT and CDR2 is YYEEEE in the germline V gene. V shed 4 bases and J shed 3 bases, with 10 bases lying between them. The CDR3 loop reads CASSTDWKETQYF. CDR3 bases: TGTGCCAGCAGCACGGACTGGAAAGAGACCCAGTACTTC. Full variable domain (remainder filled in from reference TRBV5-6 and TRBJ2-5): DAGVTQSPTHLIKTRGQQVTLRCSPKSGHDTVSWYQQALGQGPQFIFQYYEEEERQRGNFPDRFSGHQFPNYSSELNVNALLLGDSALYLCASSTDWKETQYFGPGTRLLVL.

This clonotype was detected only a few times. The rearrangement links TRBV6-5 to TRBJ1-6; TRBD1 agrees at 8 bases. Trimming at V came to 2 bases and at J to 4 bases, leaving 7 bases not matched to a gene. The germline V gene has CDR1 MNHEY and CDR2 SVGAGI. The CDR3 consists of 17 residues. The CDR3 is CASSYVDRGFYNSPLHF. CDR3 in DNA: TGTGCCAGCAGTTACGTCGACAGGGGTTTTTATAATTCACCCCTCCACTTT.

This clonotype was observed a handful of times. The chain has TRBV7-2 and TRBJ1-2, with D unresolved. This CDR3 comprises 15 residues. In germline, CDR1 is SGHTA, CDR2 FQGNSA. Trimming shortened V by 0 bases and J by 6 bases, and 14 bases separated the two germline ends. CDR3 protein: CASSLAVLAEDGYTF. In DNA form, the CDR3 reads TGTGCCAGCAGCTTAGCGGTCCTCGCAGAGGATGGCTACACCTTC.

This clonotype turned up a few times. The chain joins TRBV7-8 to TRBJ1-2; unclear D gene. This CDR3 region has 13 residues. Germline V gene lookup returns CDR1 SGHVS and CDR2 FQNEAQ. V was shortened by 1 base and J by 6 bases, with 9 bases between the two germline ends. For the CDR3, the DNA is TGTGCCAGCAGCTTAGGGATGGGCGATGGCTACACCTTC. Its protein is CASSLGMGDGYTF. Together with reference TRBV7-8 and TRBJ1-2, the CDR3 gives the full variable domain: GAGVSQSPRYKVAKRGQDVALRCDPISGHVSLFWYQQALGQGPEFLTYFQNEAQLDKSGLPSDRFFAERPEGSVSTLKIQRTQQEDSAVYLCASSLGMGDGYTFGSGTRLTVV.

The sample holds a few counts of this clonotype. V and J are TRBV7-2 and TRBJ2-3, with a weak D call TRBD2 (6 bases). The V gene lost 5 bases and the J gene lost 0 bases, with 12 bases spanning the gap. This CDR3 is 15 amino acids long. Germline V CDR1 and CDR2: SGHTA, FQGNSA. The CDR3 region is CASSQRAGSTDTQYF. The CDR3 DNA sequence: TGTGCCAGCAGCCAAAGGGCGGGGAGCACAGATACGCAGTATTTT.

As concerns this clonotype: At one boundary the junction diverges from the germline segment, which might be a read error. The chain has TRBV27 and TRBJ1-6, with D perhaps matching TRBD1 (6 bases). CDR1 and CDR2 (germline): MNHEY, SMNVEV (reference sequence). The length of the CDR3 is 16 residues. The CDR3 DNA sequence: TGTGCCAGCAGTTTAGTCCCAGGGGTGCGGGGTTCACCCGTCCACTTT. Encoded protein: CASSLVPGVRGSPVHF.

Ten or more counts support this clonotype. At one end the junction does not follow the germline gene, possibly because of a read error. This chain uses TRBV4-3 with TRBJ2-3; D gene unclear. Per germline, CDR1 LGHNA and CDR2 YSLEER. The CDR3 runs to 13 residues. The CDR3 coding sequence is TGCGCCAGCAGCGAAGACACGACTGTTCGACAGTATTTT. It translates to CASSEDTTVRQYF.

This chain connects TRBV18 to TRBJ2-7; D is unresolved. V was clipped by 1 base and J by 7 bases, with 11 bases between them. Germline V gene sequence: CDR1 KGHSH, CDR2 LQKENI. The CDR3 runs 13 residues. CDR3 sequence: CASSPRSPLEQYV. CDR3 bases: TGTGCCAGCTCACCACGATCCCCTTTGGAGCAGTACGTC.

The chain links TRBV6-1 to TRBJ1-4; D unclear. V lost 4 bases and J 5 bases, leaving 11 bases between the germline ends. Germline CDR1 and CDR2: MNHNS and SASEGT. The CDR3 length is 14 residues. CDR3 region: CASSAISGNEKLFF. As DNA, the CDR3 is TGTGCCAGCAGTGCCATCAGCGGCAATGAAAAACTGTTTTTT.

The chain recombines TRBV7-6 with TRBJ2-1; D remains unclear. Germline values: CDR1 SGHVS, CDR2 FNYEAQ. The V end was cut by 0 bases, the J end by 5 bases, with 2 bases between. CDR3 length: 12 residues. CDR3 in DNA: TGTGCCAGCAGCTTAGCTAACAATGAGCAGTTCTTC. Its translation: CASSLANNEQFF.

J is TRBJ2-1 and V is TRBV20-1; tentatively, D is TRBD1 (6 bases). This CDR3 is built from 11 residues. The V gene lost 5 bases and the J gene lost 9 bases, with 11 bases spanning the gap. Germline V lookup: CDR1 DFQATT, CDR2 SNEGSKA (reference sequence). The CDR3 DNA reads as TGCAGTGCTCCACAGGGCTTTGAGCAGTTCTTC. As protein: CSAPQGFEQFF.

The chain uses TRBV5-6 and TRBJ2-3; TRBD1 matches 7 bases. The CDR3 sequence is 15 residues long. From germline, CDR1 is SGHDT and CDR2 YYEEEE. J gave up 6 bases and V 2 bases, and 9 bases lay outside the gene matches. For the CDR3, the DNA is TGTGCCAGCAGCTTTGCGGGCAGGGGGTCGGATACGCAGTATTTT. Residues: CASSFAGRGSDTQYF.

This clonotype was seen a few times. The chain uses TRBV7-2 and TRBJ1-4, with D possibly TRBD1 on 5 matching bases. The CDR3 has 14 residues. CDR1 SGHTA and CDR2 FQGNSA come from the germline V gene. V was clipped by 1 base and J by 8 bases, with 11 bases between them. In DNA form, the CDR3 reads TGTGCCAGCAGCTTAGGGGGCGGGACCGAAAAACTGTTTTTT. Its protein product is CASSLGGGTEKLFF. The variable domain in full, completed from reference TRBV7-2 and TRBJ1-4, reads GAGVSQSPSNKVTEKGKDVELRCDPISGHTALYWYRQSLGQGLEFLIYFQGNSAPDKSGLPSDRFSAERTGGSVSTLTIQRTQQEDSAVYLCASSLGGGTEKLFFGSGTQLSVL.

The CDR3 DNA is TGCGCCAGCAGCTCGCAGGGTTCAGGGCAGACTGAAGCTTTCTTT. This codes for CASSSQGSGQTEAFF. The chain carries TRBV5-1 and TRBJ1-1; D might be TRBD1 (5 bases). Germline V gene lookup returns CDR1 SGHRS and CDR2 YFSETQ. The CDR3 is made up of 15 amino acids. The V end was cut by 3 bases, the J end by 5 bases, with 17 bases between.

The chain couples TRBV7-2 to TRBJ2-7; D tentatively fits TRBD1 or TRBD2 (5 bases each). Germline V gene sequence: CDR1 SGHTA, CDR2 FQGNSA. Trimming took off 2 bases at V and 6 bases at J, with 11 bases between the two ends. The CDR3 is made up of 13 amino acids. The CDR3 DNA reads TGTGCCAGCAGCTTACGGAAGGGGAGCGAGCAGTACGTC. This encodes CASSLRKGSEQYV.

V gene TRBV5-1 combines with J gene TRBJ2-1, with D possibly TRBD2 on 5 matching bases. CDR1 is SGHRS, CDR2 YFSETQ, per germline. Trimming pared 1 base from V and 8 bases from J, leaving 16 bases between. CDR3 length: 15 residues. In DNA form, the CDR3 reads TGCGCCAGCAGCTTGAAGGAATGGCTAGCCTATGAGCAGTTCTTC. Protein: CASSLKEWLAYEQFF. The full variable domain, with the rest looked up from reference TRBV5-1 and TRBJ2-1, is KAGVTQTPRYLIKTRGQQVTLSCSPISGHRSVSWYQQTPGQGLQFLFEYFSETQRNKGNFPGRFSGRQFSNSRSEMNVSTLELGDSALYLCASSLKEWLAYEQFFGPGTRLTVL.

This clonotype was counted a few times. The chain is built from TRBV11-2 and TRBJ2-3; either TRBD1 or TRBD2 may fit D (5 bases each). The CDR3 runs 15 residues. Trimming left V 7 bases short and J 6 bases short, with 20 bases between. The V gene's germline CDR1 is SGHAT and CDR2 FQNNGV. As DNA, the CDR3 is TGTGCCAGCACCTCCTCTCCGGGGCCTTCCGATACGCAGTATTTT. Translation: CASTSSPGPSDTQYF.

This sequence joins TRBV7-2 and TRBJ2-3; tentative D call: TRBD2 (6 bases). The V gene's germline CDR1 is SGHTA and CDR2 FQGNSA. With 4 bases removed from V and 0 bases from J, the gap between germline ends came to 11 bases. This CDR3 comprises 15 residues. CDR3 region: CASSWRGPSTDTQYF. For the CDR3, the DNA is TGTGCCAGCAGCTGGAGGGGCCCGAGCACAGATACGCAGTATTTT.

The chain recombines TRBV9 with TRBJ1-3, with D unclear. The CDR3 totals 15 residues. Germline V CDR1 and CDR2: SGDLS, YYNGEE. Trimming removed 3 bases from V and 3 bases from J, with 13 bases in between. CDR3 amino acids: CASSAQTGVGNTIYF. The CDR3 DNA is TGTGCCAGCAGCGCTCAGACGGGCGTTGGAAACACCATATATTTT.

The chain links TRBV7-6 to TRBJ2-7; D gene ambiguous. V lost 5 bases, J lost 4 bases, and 12 bases lay in between. Germline loops: CDR1 SGHVS, CDR2 FNYEAQ. This CDR3 comprises 13 residues. CDR3 sequence (DNA): TGTGCCAGCAGCCAAGCACAGACGTACGAGCAGTACTTC. Residues: CASSQAQTYEQYF.

With respect to this clonotype: One end of the junction is discordant with germline, which a read error may explain. V gene TRBV6-1 combines with J gene TRBJ2-3; 10 bases fit TRBD2. The CDR3 sequence is 15 residues long. Germline CDR1 reads MNHNS; CDR2 reads SASEGT. The CDR3 sequence is CAGRRTSGLLDTQYF. In nucleotides, the CDR3 is TGTGCCGGCAGGAGGACTAGCGGATTATTAGATACGCAGTATTTT.

There are many counts of this clonotype. The chain combines TRBV24-1 with TRBJ2-3; 8 bases are shared with TRBD2. CDR1 KGHDR and CDR2 SFDVKD come from the germline V gene. V dropped 4 bases and J dropped 4; count of bases not matched to a gene: 9. The CDR3 length is 16 residues. CDR3 sequence: CATSDTRGSGADTQYF. The CDR3 coding sequence is TGTGCCACCAGTGACACTCGGGGTAGCGGGGCAGATACGCAGTATTTT.

This chain uses TRBV5-1 with TRBJ1-5; 7 positions match TRBD1. Germline-derived CDR1 and CDR2 are SGHRS and YFSETQ. V shed 0 bases and J 0 bases; nucleotides not matched to a gene: 3. The CDR3 is made up of 16 amino acids. CDR3 nucleotides: TGCGCCAGCAGCTTGGCAGGGGGTGGTAGCAATCAGCCCCAGCATTTT. Translated, it gives CASSLAGGGSNQPQHF.

Remarks on this clonotype: One end of the junction fails to match germline, which may point to a read error. The chain joins TRBV20-1 to TRBJ1-4; 8 positions match TRBD1. Per the germline V gene, CDR1 is DFQATT and CDR2 is SNEGSKA (reference sequence). The CDR3 is made up of 11 amino acids. The CDR3 here is CLGQGNEKLFF. The DNA for the CDR3 is TGTCTCGGACAGGGTAATGAAAAACTGTTTTTT.

This chain connects TRBV6-1 to TRBJ1-1; 9 bases line up with TRBD1. Germline V gene sequence: CDR1 MNHNS, CDR2 SASEGT. Trimming at V came to 4 bases and at J to 7 bases, leaving 4 bases not matched to a gene. The length of the CDR3 is 13 residues. CDR3 sequence (DNA): TGTGCCAGCAGTGGGACAGGGGCCTTTGAAGCTTTCTTT. Translated: CASSGTGAFEAFF.

As concerns this clonotype: At one boundary the junction diverges from the germline segment, which might be a read error. J is TRBJ2-7 and V is TRBV4-2; D could derive from TRBD1 or TRBD2 (5 bases each). Per germline, CDR1 LGHNA and CDR2 YNFKEQ. This CDR3 is built from 17 residues. The CDR3 loop is CASSQGNSRDPSYEQHF. As DNA, the CDR3 is TGTGCCAGCAGCCAAGGGAATAGTAGGGACCCCTCCTACGAGCAGCACTTC.